Presented here are 9 T cell receptor beta chains from one specimen sequenced in a study of blood T cell repertoires in COVID-19 (dated by TCRdb to 2020 to 2021). Library preparation employed the immunoSEQ multiplex PCR assay. The immuneACCESS repertoire file appears here via TCRdb, limited to in-frame rearrangements. These files lack a portion of the clones; in checked studies, under half of the deficit traces to unresolved V genes, and the cause of the others is not known. This sample is represented by roughly 100,000 clones; over 80% of them were singletons. Roughly 1.8% of the sample belongs to the ten largest clones. The sequencing sample was made of peripheral blood. All receptors derive from a human donor with active COVID-19. The donor label of this sample is uncertain.

V gene TRBV7-3 combines with J gene TRBJ2-2; the match to TRBD1 covers 8 bases. Germline CDR1 reads SGHTA; CDR2 reads FQGTGA. J gave up 6 bases and V 4 bases, and 4 bases lay outside the gene matches. The CDR3 has 14 amino acids. The CDR3 is CASSSSGGPGELFF. The CDR3 DNA reads TGTGCCAGCAGCTCCTCAGGGGGCCCCGGGGAGCTGTTTTTT.

Here the CDR3 DNA reads TGCGCCAGCAGTGAGTCGGGAGGGGCGACGGAATCACCCCTCCACTTT. Translating gives CASSESGGATESPLHF. This rearrangement joins TRBV10-1 to TRBJ1-6; D perhaps matches TRBD1 (5 bases). V was cut by 0 bases and J by 10 bases, with 16 bases left in between. This CDR3 is 16 amino acids long. Germline CDR1 WNHNN, CDR2 SYGVQD (reference sequence).

This clone was picked up a small number of times. The chain recombines TRBV24-1 with TRBJ2-1; the D gene is possibly TRBD1 (5 bases). V shed 4 bases and J shed 13 bases, with 10 bases lying between them. Germline V gene lookup returns CDR1 KGHDR and CDR2 SFDVKD. The CDR3 totals 11 residues. CDR3 DNA sequence: TGTGCCACCAGTGACGTACAGGCTCAGTTCTTC. Translating gives CATSDVQAQFF.

This chain links TRBV5-1 with TRBJ1-2, with D hard to call. The V end was cut by 0 bases, the J end by 0 bases, with 9 bases between. This CDR3 has 15 amino acids. Germline CDR1 is SGHRS and CDR2 is YFSETQ. CDR3 nucleotide sequence: TGCGCCAGCAGCTTGGGGGCTGGCTCTAACTATGGCTACACCTTC. Protein product: CASSLGAGSNYGYTF.

In its sample, this clone was seen once. The V call is TRBV19, the J call TRBJ2-1, with a weak D call TRBD2 (6 bases). Looked up from germline, CDR1 is LNHDA and CDR2 is SQIVND (reference sequence). V lost 1 base to trimming and J lost 9 bases, with 19 bases between them. This CDR3 contains 16 residues. CDR3 region: CASSIGEEGSYAEQFF. CDR3 coding DNA: TGTGCCAGTAGTATAGGGGAGGAGGGCAGCTACGCTGAGCAGTTCTTC.

V and J are TRBV7-9 and TRBJ2-2, with D perhaps TRBD2 (6 bases). This CDR3 has 14 amino acids. Trimming removed 5 bases at V and 1 base at J, with 8 bases between. Germline CDR1 reads SEHNR; CDR2 reads FQNEAQ (reference sequence). For the CDR3, the DNA is TGTGCCAGCAGCATTAGCGGGAACACCGGGGAGCTGTTTTTT. It specifies CASSISGNTGELFF. Drawing the rest from reference TRBV7-9 and TRBJ2-2, the complete variable domain is DTGVSQNPRHKITKRGQNVTFRCDPISEHNRLYWYRQTLGQGPEFLTYFQNEAQLEKSRLLSDRFSAERPKGSFSTLEIQRTEQGDSAMYLCASSISGNTGELFFGEGSRLTVL.

The genes are TRBV28 and TRBJ2-1; D remains ambiguous. The CDR3 totals 13 residues. V shed 4 bases and J shed 3 bases, with 7 bases lying between them. The germline CDR1 and CDR2 sequences are MDHEN and SYDVKM. CDR3: CASSYSHYNEQFF. The CDR3 nucleotides are TGTGCCAGCAGTTACTCCCACTACAATGAGCAGTTCTTC.

This chain links TRBV5-4 with TRBJ2-1; TRBD2 matches 11 bases. V shed 2 bases, J shed 0 bases, and the junction held 7 bases outside the gene matches. CDR3 length: 18 amino acids. Germline V gene data show CDR1 as SGHNT and CDR2 as YYREEE (reference sequence). The CDR3 bases are TGTGCCAGCAGCTTCGGGCTAGCGGGGGGTTCCTCCTACAATGAGCAGTTCTTC. Translation gives CASSFGLAGGSSYNEQFF.

This chain links TRBV11-2 with TRBJ1-1; D unclear. V shed 0 bases and J shed 0 bases, with 11 bases lying between them. Looked up from germline, CDR1 is SGHAT and CDR2 is FQNNGV. There are 16 residues in the CDR3. The CDR3 loop reads CASSLDSEELNTEAFF. The CDR3 DNA sequence: TGTGCCAGCAGCTTAGATTCGGAGGAATTGAACACTGAAGCTTTCTTT.